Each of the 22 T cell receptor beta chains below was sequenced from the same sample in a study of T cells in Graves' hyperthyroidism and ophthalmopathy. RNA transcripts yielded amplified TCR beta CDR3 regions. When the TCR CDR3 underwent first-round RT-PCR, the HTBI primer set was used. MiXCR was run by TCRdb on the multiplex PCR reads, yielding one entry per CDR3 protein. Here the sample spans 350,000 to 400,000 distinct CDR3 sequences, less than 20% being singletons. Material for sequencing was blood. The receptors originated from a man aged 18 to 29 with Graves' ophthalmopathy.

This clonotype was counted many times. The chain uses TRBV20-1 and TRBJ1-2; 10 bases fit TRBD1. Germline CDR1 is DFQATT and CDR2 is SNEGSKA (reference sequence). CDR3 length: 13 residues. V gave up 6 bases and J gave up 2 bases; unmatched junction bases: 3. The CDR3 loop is CSALGQGNYGYTF. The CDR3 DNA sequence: TGCAGTGCGCTGGGACAGGGGAACTATGGCTACACCTTC.

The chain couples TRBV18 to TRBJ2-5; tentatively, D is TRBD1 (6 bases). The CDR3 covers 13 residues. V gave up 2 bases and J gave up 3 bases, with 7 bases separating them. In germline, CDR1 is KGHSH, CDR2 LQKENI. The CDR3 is CASSPRQEETQYF. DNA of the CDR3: TGTGCCAGCTCACCAAGACAGGAAGAGACCCAGTACTTC.

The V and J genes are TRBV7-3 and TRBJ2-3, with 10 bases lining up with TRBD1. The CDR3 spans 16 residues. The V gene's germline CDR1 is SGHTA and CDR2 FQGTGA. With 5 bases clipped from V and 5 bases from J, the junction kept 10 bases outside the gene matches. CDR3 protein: CASSETGTGAVDTQYF. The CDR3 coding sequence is TGTGCCAGCAGCGAAACCGGGACAGGGGCGGTAGATACGCAGTATTTT.

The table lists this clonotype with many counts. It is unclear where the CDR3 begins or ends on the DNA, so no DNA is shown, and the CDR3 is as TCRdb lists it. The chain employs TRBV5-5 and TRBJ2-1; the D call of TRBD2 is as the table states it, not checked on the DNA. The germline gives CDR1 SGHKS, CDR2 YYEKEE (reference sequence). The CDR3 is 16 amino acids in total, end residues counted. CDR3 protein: CASSFRFGGALNEQFF.

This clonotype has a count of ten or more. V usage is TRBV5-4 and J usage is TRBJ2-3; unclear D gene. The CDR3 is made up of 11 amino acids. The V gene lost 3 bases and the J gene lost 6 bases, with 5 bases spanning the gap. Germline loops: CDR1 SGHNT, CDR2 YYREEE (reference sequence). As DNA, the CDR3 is TGTGCCAGCAGCTCTCGGGATACGCAGTATTTT. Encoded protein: CASSSRDTQYF.

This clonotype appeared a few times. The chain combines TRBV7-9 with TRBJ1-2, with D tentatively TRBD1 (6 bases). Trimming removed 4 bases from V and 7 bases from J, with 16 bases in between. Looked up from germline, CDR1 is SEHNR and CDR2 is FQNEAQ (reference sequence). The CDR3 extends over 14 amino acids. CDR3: CASSSADRIGGYTF. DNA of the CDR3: TGTGCCAGCAGCTCGGCCGACAGGATCGGTGGCTACACCTTC.

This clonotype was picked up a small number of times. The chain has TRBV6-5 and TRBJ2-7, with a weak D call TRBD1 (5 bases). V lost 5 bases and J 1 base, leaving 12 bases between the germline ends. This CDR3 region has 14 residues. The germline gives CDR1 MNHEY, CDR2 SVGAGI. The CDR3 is CASSHRQSSYEQYF. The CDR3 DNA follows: TGTGCCAGCAGTCACAGACAGAGTTCCTACGAGCAGTACTTC.

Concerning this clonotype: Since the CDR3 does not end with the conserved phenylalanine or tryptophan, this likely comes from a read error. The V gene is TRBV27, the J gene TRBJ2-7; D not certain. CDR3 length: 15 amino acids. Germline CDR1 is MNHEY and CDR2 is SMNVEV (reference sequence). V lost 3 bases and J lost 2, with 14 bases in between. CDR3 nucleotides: TGTGCCAGCAGTTTGTCCCAGGATGTAACCTACGAGCAGTACCTC. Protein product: CASSLSQDVTYEQYL.

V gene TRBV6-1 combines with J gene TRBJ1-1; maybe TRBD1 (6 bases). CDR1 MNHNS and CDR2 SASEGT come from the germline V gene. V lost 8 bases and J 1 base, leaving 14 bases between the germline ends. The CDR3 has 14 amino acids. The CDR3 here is CASGSSGENTEAFF. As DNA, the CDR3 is TGTGCCAGCGGGTCTTCAGGGGAGAACACTGAAGCTTTCTTT.

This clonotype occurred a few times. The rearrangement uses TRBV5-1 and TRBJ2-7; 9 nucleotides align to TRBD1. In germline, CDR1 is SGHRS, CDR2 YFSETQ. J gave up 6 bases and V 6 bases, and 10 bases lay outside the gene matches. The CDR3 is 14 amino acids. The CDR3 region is CASTRRSGQGEQYF. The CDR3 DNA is TGCGCCAGCACCCGACGATCGGGACAGGGCGAGCAGTACTTC.

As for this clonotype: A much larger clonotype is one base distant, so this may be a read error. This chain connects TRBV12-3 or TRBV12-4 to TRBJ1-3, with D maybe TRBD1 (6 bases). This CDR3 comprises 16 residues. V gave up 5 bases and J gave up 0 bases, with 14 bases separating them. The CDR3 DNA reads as TGTGCCAGCAGTCCCGGACAGCTTCCCTCTGGAAACACCATATATTTT. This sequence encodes CASSPGQLPSGNTIYF.

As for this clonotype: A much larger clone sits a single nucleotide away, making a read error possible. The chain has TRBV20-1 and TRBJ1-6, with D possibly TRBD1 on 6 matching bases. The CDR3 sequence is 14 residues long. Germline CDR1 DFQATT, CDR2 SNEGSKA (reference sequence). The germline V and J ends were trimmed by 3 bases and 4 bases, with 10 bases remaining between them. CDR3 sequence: CSARTGPYNSPLHF. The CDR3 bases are TGCAGTGCTAGGACAGGCCCGTATAATTCACCCCTCCACTTT.

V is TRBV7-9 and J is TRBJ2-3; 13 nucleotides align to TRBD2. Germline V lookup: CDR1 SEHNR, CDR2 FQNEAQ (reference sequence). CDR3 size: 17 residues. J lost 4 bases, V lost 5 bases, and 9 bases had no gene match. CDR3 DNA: TGTGCCAGCAGCGAAACCGGGACTAGCGGGGCGTCAGATACGCAGTATTTT. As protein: CASSETGTSGASDTQYF.

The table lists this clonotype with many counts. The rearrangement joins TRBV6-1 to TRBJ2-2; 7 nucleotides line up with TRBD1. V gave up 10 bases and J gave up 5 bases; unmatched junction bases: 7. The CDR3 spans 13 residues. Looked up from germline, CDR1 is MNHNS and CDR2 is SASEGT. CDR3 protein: CATNRGGTGELFF. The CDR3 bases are TGTGCCACCAACAGGGGTGGGACCGGGGAGCTGTTTTTT.

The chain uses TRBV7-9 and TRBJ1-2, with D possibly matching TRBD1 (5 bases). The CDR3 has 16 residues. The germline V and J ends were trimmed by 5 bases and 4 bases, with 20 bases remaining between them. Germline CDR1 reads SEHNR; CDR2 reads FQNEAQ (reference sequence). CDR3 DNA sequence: TGTGCCAGCAGCCATGACGCGACGGGGGATACCTATGGCTACACCTTC. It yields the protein CASSHDATGDTYGYTF.

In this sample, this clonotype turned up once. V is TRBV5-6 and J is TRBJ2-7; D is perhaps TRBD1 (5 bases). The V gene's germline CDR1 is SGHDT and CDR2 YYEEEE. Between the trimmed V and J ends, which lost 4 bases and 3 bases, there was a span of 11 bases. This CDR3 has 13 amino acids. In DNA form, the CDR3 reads TGTGCCAGCAGCCACCAAGGGGACTACGAGCAGTACTTC. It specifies CASSHQGDYEQYF. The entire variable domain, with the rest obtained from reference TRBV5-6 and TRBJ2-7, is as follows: DAGVTQSPTHLIKTRGQQVTLRCSPKSGHDTVSWYQQALGQGPQFIFQYYEEEERQRGNFPDRFSGHQFPNYSSELNVNALLLGDSALYLCASSHQGDYEQYFGPGTRLTVT.

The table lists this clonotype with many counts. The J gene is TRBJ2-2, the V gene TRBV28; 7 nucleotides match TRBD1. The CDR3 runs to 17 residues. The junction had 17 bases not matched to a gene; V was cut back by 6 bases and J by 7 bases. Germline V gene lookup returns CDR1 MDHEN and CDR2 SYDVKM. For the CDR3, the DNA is TGTGCCAGCAGCCTTCTAACAGGGGCCAAGGTGGTCGGGGAGCTGTTTTTT. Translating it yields CASSLLTGAKVVGELFF.

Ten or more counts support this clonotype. CDR3 in DNA: TGTGCCAGCAGCTACGAATTCAGGGGGAGTGCTGAAGCTTTCTTT. Translated: CASSYEFRGSAEAFF. This chain joins TRBV3-1 and TRBJ1-1; TRBD1 agrees at 7 bases. The CDR3 runs to 15 residues. The V gene's germline CDR1 is LGHDT and CDR2 YNNKEL (reference sequence). The V segment lost 5 bases and the J segment 6 bases; nucleotides outside the gene matches: 12.

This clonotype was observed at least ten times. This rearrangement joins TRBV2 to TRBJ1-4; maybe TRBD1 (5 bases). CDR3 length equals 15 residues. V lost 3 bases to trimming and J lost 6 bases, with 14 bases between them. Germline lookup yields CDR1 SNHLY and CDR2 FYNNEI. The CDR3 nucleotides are TGTGCCAGCAGTGAGAGTTTGGGGGGAGATGAAAAACTGTTTTTT. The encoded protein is CASSESLGGDEKLFF.

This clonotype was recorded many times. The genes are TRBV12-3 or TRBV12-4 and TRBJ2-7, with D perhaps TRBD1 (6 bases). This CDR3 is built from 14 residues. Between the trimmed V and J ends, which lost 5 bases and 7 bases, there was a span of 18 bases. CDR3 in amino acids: CASSPESWGREQYF. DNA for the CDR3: TGTGCCAGCAGTCCAGAGAGTTGGGGGCGGGAGCAGTACTTC.

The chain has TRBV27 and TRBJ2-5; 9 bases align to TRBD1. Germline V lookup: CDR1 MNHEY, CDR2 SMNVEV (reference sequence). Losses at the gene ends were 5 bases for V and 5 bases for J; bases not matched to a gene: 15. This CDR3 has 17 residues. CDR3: CASSPRQGGSRRETQYF. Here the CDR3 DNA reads TGTGCCAGCAGTCCCAGACAGGGGGGATCGAGACGTGAGACCCAGTACTTC.

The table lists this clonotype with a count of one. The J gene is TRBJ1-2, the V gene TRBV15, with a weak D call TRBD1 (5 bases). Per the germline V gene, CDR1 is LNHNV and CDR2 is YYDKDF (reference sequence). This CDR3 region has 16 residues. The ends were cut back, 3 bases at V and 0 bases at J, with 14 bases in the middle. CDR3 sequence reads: CATSRGGVNSNYGYTF. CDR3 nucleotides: TGTGCCACCAGCAGGGGAGGGGTCAACTCTAACTATGGCTACACCTTC.